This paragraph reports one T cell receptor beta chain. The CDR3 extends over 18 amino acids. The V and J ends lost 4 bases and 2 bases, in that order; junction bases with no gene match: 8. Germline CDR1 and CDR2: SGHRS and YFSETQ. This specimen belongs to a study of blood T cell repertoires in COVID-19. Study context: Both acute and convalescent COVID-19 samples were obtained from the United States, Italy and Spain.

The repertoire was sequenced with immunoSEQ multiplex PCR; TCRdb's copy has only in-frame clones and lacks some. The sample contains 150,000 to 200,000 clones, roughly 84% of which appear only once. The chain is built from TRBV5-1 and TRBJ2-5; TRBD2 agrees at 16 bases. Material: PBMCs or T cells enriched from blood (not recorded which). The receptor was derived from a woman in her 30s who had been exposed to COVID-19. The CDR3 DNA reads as TGCGCCAGCAGCCCGGGACTAGCGGGGGGGCTTAATCAAGAGACCCAGTACTTC. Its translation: CASSPGLAGGLNQETQYF. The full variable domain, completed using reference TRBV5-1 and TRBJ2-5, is KAGVTQTPRYLIKTRGQQVTLSCSPISGHRSVSWYQQTPGQGLQFLFEYFSETQRNKGNFPGRFSGRQFSNSRSEMNVSTLELGDSALYLCASSPGLAGGLNQETQYFGPGTRLLVL.